Following are 20 T cell receptor beta chains from one sample sequenced in a study of T-cell memory formation after mild COVID-19. TCRdb ran MiXCR on the 5' RACE reads and lists one entry per CDR3 protein. This table has a few hundred thousand distinct CDR3 sequences, roughly 14% appearing once. Sequences were obtained from PBMCs or a T cell subset sorted from them (not recorded which). These receptors all stem from a young man who had mild COVID-19 (a few samples of this study predate the infection). Cell type and time point are not known.

This chain connects TRBV9 to TRBJ1-4; TRBD1 aligns across 7 bases. This CDR3 is built from 13 residues. The trim removed 5 bases at V and 8 bases at J, leaving 6 bases unmatched. The germline CDR1 and CDR2 sequences are SGDLS and YYNGEE. The CDR3 DNA reads as TGTGCCAGCAGTGGTGCAGGGGGAGAAAAACTGTTTTTT. It codes for CASSGAGGEKLFF.

This clonotype has a handful of counts. V gene TRBV7-6 combines with J gene TRBJ1-1; TRBD1 matches at 7 bases. The CDR3 has 15 amino acids. J was trimmed by 2 bases and V by 5 bases; bases with no gene match: 8. Germline V CDR1 and CDR2: SGHVS, FNYEAQ. CDR3 residues: CASSGGTEGNTEAFF. CDR3 nucleotide sequence: TGTGCCAGCAGCGGGGGGACAGAAGGAAACACTGAAGCTTTCTTT.

In its sample, this clonotype was seen a few times. The chain recombines TRBV18 with TRBJ1-4, with 7 bases that match TRBD1. Per germline, CDR1 KGHSH and CDR2 LQKENI. V lost 8 bases to trimming and J lost 2 bases; unmatched junction nucleotides: 2. This CDR3 spans 13 amino acids. The CDR3 DNA reads as TGTGCCAGCCGGGACAGCACTAATGAAAAACTGTTTTTT. This codes for CASRDSTNEKLFF.

This chain links TRBV6-2 or TRBV6-3 with TRBJ2-5; 10 nucleotides line up with TRBD2. The length of the CDR3 is 15 residues. With V trimmed by 0 bases and J by 5 bases, 3 bases remained unmatched. Germline CDR1 is MNHEY and CDR2 is SVGEGT. The CDR3 region has the DNA TGTGCCAGCAGTTACTCGTCTAGCGGGGGTGAGACCCAGTACTTC. It encodes CASSYSSSGGETQYF.

This clonotype was detected ten times or more. The rearrangement links TRBV5-1 to TRBJ2-5, with a tentative D call TRBD1 (6 bases). This CDR3 has 14 residues. The V end lost 0 bases, the J end lost 7 bases, and 13 bases lay between the germline ends. CDR1 is SGHRS and CDR2 is YFSETQ in the germline V gene. DNA of the CDR3: TGCGCCAGCAGCTTGGACACGGCCAGGGGGACCCAGTACTTC. Translated: CASSLDTARGTQYF.

This clonotype was counted a few times. The chain recombines TRBV4-1 with TRBJ2-2; D might be TRBD1 (5 bases). V dropped 0 bases and J dropped 4 bases, with 9 bases sitting between them. Germline CDR1 reads MGHRA; CDR2 reads YSYEKL. The CDR3 spans 15 residues. The CDR3 reads CASSQEIRATGELFF. The CDR3 coding sequence is TGCGCCAGCAGCCAAGAAATCAGGGCCACCGGGGAGCTGTTTTTT.

The gene calls are TRBV10-2 and TRBJ1-1, with D tentatively TRBD1 (6 bases). V was cut by 8 bases and J by 11 bases, with 15 bases left in between. Germline CDR1 WSHSY, CDR2 SAAADI. The CDR3 has 11 amino acids. The chain's CDR3 is CASGGGRDAFF. CDR3 nucleotide sequence: TGCGCCAGCGGGGGGGGCAGGGACGCTTTCTTT.

The CDR3 DNA follows: TGCGCCAGCAGCTCCTTTACCGGGACAGGGTTTGGCTACACCTTC. It yields the protein CASSSFTGTGFGYTF. The chain employs TRBV5-1 and TRBJ1-2; 9 nucleotides agree with TRBD1. This CDR3 has 15 residues. Germline V CDR1 and CDR2: SGHRS, YFSETQ. Trimming took 3 bases from V and 7 from J; bases not matched to a gene: 10.

The rearrangement uses TRBV6-5 and TRBJ1-2, with unresolved D. This CDR3 is built from 13 residues. Trimming removed 6 bases from V and 4 bases from J, with 12 bases in between. Germline CDR1 MNHEY, CDR2 SVGAGI. Written as DNA, the CDR3 is TGTGCCAGCAGATCCGGGTCCCCCTATGGCTACACCTTC. Encoded protein: CASRSGSPYGYTF.

The chain joins TRBV15 to TRBJ1-3; D is unclear. Germline V gene lookup returns CDR1 LNHNV and CDR2 YYDKDF (reference sequence). This CDR3 has 13 residues. The V gene lost 5 bases and the J gene lost 7 bases, with 12 bases spanning the gap. The CDR3 reads CATSPRRDNTIYF. CDR3 coding DNA: TGTGCCACCAGCCCCCGCCGGGATAACACCATATATTTT.

This clonotype was counted a few times. The V and J genes are TRBV5-1 and TRBJ1-3; the D is unclear. Trimming left V 4 bases short and J 10 bases short, with 12 bases between. The CDR3 spans 12 residues. CDR1 is SGHRS and CDR2 is YFSETQ in the germline V gene. The CDR3 coding sequence is TGCGCCAGCAGCGAGAACAAGAGGACCATATATTTT. This translates into CASSENKRTIYF.

The chain links TRBV19 to TRBJ2-7, with D perhaps TRBD1 (5 bases). The CDR3 loop spans 13 amino acids. Germline V lookup: CDR1 LNHDA, CDR2 SQIVND (reference sequence). The V end lost 2 bases, the J end lost 3 bases, and 8 bases lay between the germline ends. The CDR3 is CASSIRQGYEQYV. CDR3 DNA sequence: TGTGCCAGTAGTATACGGCAGGGCTACGAGCAGTACGTC.

This clonotype showed up just a few times. The V and J genes are TRBV4-2 and TRBJ2-1, with D hard to call. Germline assignment: CDR1 LGHNA and CDR2 YNFKEQ. The CDR3 sequence is 11 residues long. Trimming stripped 0 bases from V and 10 bases from J, with 4 bases between. As DNA, the CDR3 is TGTGCCAGCAGCCAAGAAGGAGAGCAGTTCTTC. Translation: CASSQEGEQFF.

The V gene is TRBV4-2, the J gene TRBJ1-3, with D hard to call. Deletions cut 0 bases from V and 1 base from J, with 13 bases between. Germline assignment: CDR1 LGHNA and CDR2 YNFKEQ. The CDR3 sequence is 17 residues long. The CDR3 DNA reads TGTGCCAGCAGCCAAGATTTGCCGGGGAATTCTGGAAACACCATATATTTT. It is translated as CASSQDLPGNSGNTIYF.

The gene calls are TRBV3-1 and TRBJ2-3; possibly TRBD2 for D (6 bases). The ends were cut back, 10 bases at V and 1 base at J, with 18 bases in the middle. This CDR3 region has 15 residues. Germline V gene sequence: CDR1 LGHDT, CDR2 YNNKEL (reference sequence). CDR3 nucleotide sequence: TGTGCCACACGACCGGTAGGCGGGGGCACAGATACGCAGTATTTT. Its translation: CATRPVGGGTDTQYF.

This clonotype has at least ten counts. The chain carries TRBV10-3 and TRBJ2-2, with D possibly TRBD1 on 6 matching bases. In germline, CDR1 is ENHRY, CDR2 SYGVKD. CDR3 length: 14 amino acids. Trimming shortened V by 6 bases and J by 7 bases, and 15 bases separated the two germline ends. DNA of the CDR3: TGTGCCATCAGGACACAGGGAGAGGACGGGGAGCTGTTTTTT. Translating gives CAIRTQGEDGELFF.

This clonotype has more than one count but fewer than ten. This chain joins TRBV7-9 and TRBJ2-7, with 8 bases aligning to TRBD1. The CDR3 runs 14 residues. Unmatched junction bases numbered 4, after V lost 5 bases and J lost 1 base. Per germline, CDR1 SEHNR and CDR2 FQNEAQ (reference sequence). DNA for the CDR3: TGTGCCAGCAGCCGGACAGGGCGTTCCTACGAGCAGTACTTC. As protein: CASSRTGRSYEQYF.

The table lists this clonotype with a few counts. This chain connects TRBV12-3 or TRBV12-4 to TRBJ1-1; possibly TRBD1 for D (6 bases). The V end lost 6 bases, the J end lost 2 bases, and 13 bases lay between the germline ends. The CDR3 consists of 14 residues. CDR3 loop: CASSLNRVNTEAFF. CDR3 nucleotide sequence: TGTGCCAGCAGCCTGAACAGGGTTAACACTGAAGCTTTCTTT.

V usage is TRBV5-6 and J usage is TRBJ2-7; D is perhaps TRBD2 (6 bases). CDR1 and CDR2 from the germline V gene are SGHDT and YYEEEE. Deletions cut 4 bases from V and 3 bases from J, with 20 bases between. The CDR3 sequence is 16 residues long. CDR3 nucleotides: TGTGCCAGCAGCCCTGGGGGGAGGACATGGCTCTACGAGCAGTACTTC. This sequence encodes CASSPGGRTWLYEQYF.

This clonotype was detected ten times or more. The chain links TRBV7-3 to TRBJ1-1; 12 nucleotides agree with TRBD1. The CDR3 totals 17 residues. The ends lost 0 bases at V and 3 bases at J; junction bases unmatched: 5. Germline CDR1 and CDR2: SGHTA and FQGTGA. The CDR3 is CASSLTGQGALDTEAFF. The CDR3 region has the DNA TGTGCCAGCAGCTTAACGGGACAGGGGGCGCTGGACACTGAAGCTTTCTTT.